A selection of T cell receptor beta chains follows, all from one sample in a study of blood T cell repertoires in COVID-19. Sequencing was performed with immunoSEQ multiplex PCR; in TCRdb, only in-frame clones are kept and a portion is missing. The sample lists 100,000 to 150,000 clones; over 80% were seen once. Material: peripheral blood. These receptors originate from a man in his sixties with acute or convalescent COVID-19. Both conserved end residues are part of each CDR3. The order of the fields is clone size, V gene, CDR3 protein. The size of a clone is reported for some rows only, either as once, few or many, or as a class for expanded clones.

clone_size: NA; v_call: TRBV20-1; cdr3_aa: CSASYGDSNQPQHF
clone_size: NA; v_call: TRBV29-1; cdr3_aa: CSVEKAGVTDTQYF
clone_size: NA; v_call: TRBV5-5; cdr3_aa: CASSQLAGEVEQYF
clone_size: NA; v_call: TRBV28; cdr3_aa: CASSSGTSYEQYF
clone_size: NA; v_call: TRBV29-1; cdr3_aa: CSAGQDYGYTF
clone_size: once; v_call: TRBV10-3; cdr3_aa: CAISAEVAGGGDTQYF
clone_size: NA; v_call: TRBV7-8; cdr3_aa: CASSQGTVGPEQYF
clone_size: NA; v_call: TRBV19; cdr3_aa: CASSMLAGVADTQYF
clone_size: few; v_call: TRBV6-5; cdr3_aa: CASSYSRANYGYTF
clone_size: NA; v_call: TRBV27; cdr3_aa: CASQGLPNTEAFF
clone_size: NA; v_call: TRBV9; cdr3_aa: CASSVGGDEQYF
clone_size: NA; v_call: TRBV24-1; cdr3_aa: CATSDPGTSGLAGEVQYF
clone_size: NA; v_call: TRBV18; cdr3_aa: CASSLGVVVNEQYF
clone_size: NA; v_call: TRBV4-2; cdr3_aa: CASSPGPIGQGPLYGYTF
clone_size: few; v_call: TRBV10-3; cdr3_aa: CAISRDREDEQYF
clone_size: NA; v_call: TRBV5-6; cdr3_aa: CASSLQGLNSPLHF
clone_size: NA; v_call: TRBV19; cdr3_aa: CASSIRIQGAEAFF
clone_size: NA; v_call: TRBV12-3/TRBV12-4; cdr3_aa: CASRATTEAFF
clone_size: NA; v_call: TRBV18; cdr3_aa: CASSTGYSYEQYF
clone_size: few; v_call: TRBV2; cdr3_aa: CASILGLAQGEQFF
clone_size: NA; v_call: TRBV9; cdr3_aa: CASSERTTLYNEQFF
clone_size: NA; v_call: TRBV5-1; cdr3_aa: CASNEGTLNTEAFF
clone_size: NA; v_call: TRBV7-3; cdr3_aa: CASSLGGAGHNEQFF
clone_size: NA; v_call: TRBV6-5; cdr3_aa: CASSRTGAYEQYF
clone_size: many; v_call: TRBV6-5; cdr3_aa: CASKGLSTNTGELFF
clone_size: NA; v_call: TRBV28; cdr3_aa: CASSPHPRAGNQPQHF
clone_size: NA; v_call: TRBV5-1; cdr3_aa: CASSLGAAPGTDTQYF
clone_size: NA; v_call: TRBV24-1; cdr3_aa: CATSDLRLDTDTQYF
clone_size: NA; v_call: TRBV5-1; cdr3_aa: CASSLPPGLAGVWDEQYF
clone_size: NA; v_call: TRBV28; cdr3_aa: CASVTEVNTEAFF
clone_size: NA; v_call: TRBV7-3; cdr3_aa: CASSLMATGGNTEAFF
clone_size: NA; v_call: TRBV2; cdr3_aa: CASGGTGIQPQHF
clone_size: NA; v_call: TRBV5-1; cdr3_aa: CASRTSGRNNEQFF
clone_size: NA; v_call: TRBV10-3; cdr3_aa: CATTPGLVGETQYF
clone_size: few; v_call: TRBV29-1; cdr3_aa: CSPRGLGSGEQYF
clone_size: NA; v_call: TRBV28; cdr3_aa: CARRDRLNTEAFF
clone_size: NA; v_call: TRBV11-2; cdr3_aa: CASSLEGHPYNEQFF
clone_size: NA; v_call: TRBV6-2/TRBV6-3; cdr3_aa: CASSRHTGGDTEAFF
clone_size: NA; v_call: TRBV9; cdr3_aa: CASSVAGGPSSYNEQFF
clone_size: NA; v_call: TRBV27; cdr3_aa: CATGSTQGALTQYF